These T cell receptor beta chains were read from a single sample in a study of OX40 agonist ivuxolimab in advanced cancers. Assay: immunoSEQ multiplex PCR; the TCRdb copy retains only in-frame clones and omits some. The profile covers tens of thousands of clones, with about nine tenths appearing a single time and about 1% taken by the ten largest. Sequenced material: CD4+ or CD8+ T cells sorted from blood, taken in a trial of the OX40 agonist ivuxolimab. The source of these receptors is an adult with an advanced solid tumor such as melanoma, head and neck, liver or kidney cancer. Each CDR3 is given with its conserved first and last residue. The D gene is left open where the match is weak. Clone size appears in some rows only: once, few, many, or a class for an expanded clone.

CASSIGTRGYEQYF TGTGCCAGTAGTATTGGGACGAGGGGCTACGAGCAGTACTTC TRBJ2-7 TRBV19 - -
CAISEGQTQETQYF TGTGCCATCAGTGAAGGACAGACCCAAGAGACCCAGTACTTC TRBJ2-5 TRBV10-3 - -
CASSLRDSLVSDTQYF TGTGCCAGCAGTTTACGGGACAGTCTTGTATCAGATACGCAGTATTTT TRBJ2-3 TRBV28 - TRBD1
CSVVSHEQYF TGCAGCGTTGTCAGCCACGAGCAGTACTTC TRBJ2-7 TRBV29-1 - -
CASSSDRQETQYF TGTGCTAGCAGCTCCGACAGGCAAGAGACCCAGTACTTC TRBJ2-5 TRBV7-7 - -
CASSSRTFRSGNTIYF TGTGCCAGCAGTTCAAGGACGTTTCGCTCTGGAAACACCATATATTTT TRBJ1-3 TRBV6-5 - -
CATSRVVTGGGYGYTF TGTGCCACCAGCAGAGTCGTAACAGGGGGTGGGTATGGCTACACCTTC TRBJ1-2 TRBV15 - TRBD1
CASSGWSDGNEQFF TGTGCCAGCAGCGGATGGTCGGACGGGAATGAGCAGTTCTTC TRBJ2-1 TRBV7-8 - -
CASSYSTSGGYNEQFF TGTGCCAGCAGTTACTCGACTAGCGGGGGGTACAATGAGCAGTTCTTC TRBJ2-1 TRBV6-5 - TRBD2
CASSSWTGTYNEQFF TGTGCCAGCAGTTCTTGGACAGGGACCTACAATGAGCAGTTCTTC TRBJ2-1 TRBV6-5 - TRBD1
CASSLEGGLSNQPQHF TGTGCCAGCAGCTTAGAGGGAGGGCTTAGCAATCAGCCCCAGCATTTT TRBJ1-5 TRBV7-2 few -
CASSPLISGGPGETQYF TGTGCCAGCTCACCATTGATCTCGGGAGGGCCGGGAGAGACCCAGTACTTC TRBJ2-5 TRBV18 once TRBD2
CASSHQRGYEQYF TGTGCCAGCAGTCACCAACGCGGGTACGAGCAGTACTTC TRBJ2-7 TRBV6-5 - -
CASSLGLAGAGYNEQFF TGTGCCAGCAGCTTGGGACTAGCGGGAGCCGGGTACAATGAGCAGTTCTTC TRBJ2-1 TRBV11-3 - TRBD2
CASSRGGATDTQYF TGTGCCAGCAGTAGGGGGGGGGCCACAGATACGCAGTATTTT TRBJ2-3 TRBV11-3 - -
CASSLFQGMDEQFF TGTGCCAGCAGCTTGTTTCAGGGAATGGATGAGCAGTTCTTC TRBJ2-1 TRBV5-6 - -
CASSAAGGTDTQYF TGTGCCAGCAGCGCAGCGGGAGGGACGGATACGCAGTATTTT TRBJ2-3 TRBV7-6 - TRBD2
CASSTRPTGAGELFF TGTGCCAGCAGCACCCGTCCGACAGGGGCCGGGGAGCTGTTTTTT TRBJ2-2 TRBV7-6 - TRBD1
CASRKTVRDRGETQYF TGTGCCAGCAGGAAAACGGTCAGGGACAGGGGAGAGACCCAGTACTTC TRBJ2-5 TRBV28 - TRBD1
CAWSPGRQGYEKLFF TGTGCCTGGAGTCCGGGGAGGCAGGGATATGAAAAACTGTTTTTT TRBJ1-4 TRBV30 - -
CAWSVRFQGEAFF TGTGCCTGGAGTGTAAGATTTCAGGGGGAAGCTTTCTTT TRBJ1-1 TRBV30 - -
CATSPGTPMDLHNTDTQYF TGTGCCACCAGCCCTGGGACTCCAATGGATCTCCATAACACAGATACGCAGTATTTT TRBJ2-3 TRBV15 - -
CASRREGTSGVQVF TGTGCCAGCAGACGCGAAGGGACTAGCGGCGTGCAGGTCTTC TRBJ2-1 TRBV6-5 - TRBD2
CSTSSGNTIYF TGCAGCACATCCTCTGGAAACACCATATATTTT TRBJ1-3 TRBV29-1 - -
CASSRRSSGANVLTF TGTGCCAGCAGTCGGAGATCCTCTGGGGCCAACGTCCTGACTTTC TRBJ2-6 TRBV6-5 - -
CASTSPRGPYEQYF TGTGCCAGCACCTCCCCCAGGGGGCCCTACGAGCAGTACTTC TRBJ2-7 TRBV25-1 - TRBD1
CASSPRRLAGGNEQFF TGTGCCAGCAGCCCTAGGCGACTAGCGGGAGGAAACGAGCAGTTCTTC TRBJ2-1 TRBV7-3 - TRBD2
CARKRVTEAFF TGTGCCCGCAAAAGGGTAACCGAAGCTTTCTTT TRBJ1-1 TRBV30 - -
CASSLGGSQPQHF TGTGCCAGCAGCTTAGGCGGGAGCCAGCCCCAGCATTTT TRBJ1-5 TRBV11-2 - -
CASTATGTGNTIYF TGTGCCAGCACCGCTACAGGGACTGGAAACACCATATATTTT TRBJ1-3 TRBV28 - -
CASSRTENTEAFF TGTGCCAGCTCGAGGACCGAGAACACTGAAGCTTTCTTT TRBJ1-1 TRBV18 - -
CASSYSGVMGHLYEQYF TGTGCCAGCAGTTATTCAGGGGTCATGGGCCATCTTTACGAGCAGTACTTC TRBJ2-7 TRBV6-9 - -
CASSSGGVGEKLFF TGTGCCAGCAGTTCAGGAGGGGTTGGAGAAAAACTGTTTTTT TRBJ1-4 TRBV28 - -
CASSLDGTGELFF TGTGCCAGCAGCCTCGACGGCACCGGGGAGCTGTTTTTT TRBJ2-2 TRBV7-9 - -
CASSVEIGSSGMYEQYF TGTGCCAGCAGCGTAGAAATCGGGAGTAGCGGGATGTACGAGCAGTACTTC TRBJ2-7 TRBV9 - TRBD2
CSVRGDVNTEAFF TGCAGCGTCCGAGGGGATGTGAACACTGAAGCTTTCTTT TRBJ1-1 TRBV29-1 - -
CASSLIREETQYF TGTGCCAGCAGCTTAATCAGGGAAGAGACCCAGTACTTC TRBJ2-5 TRBV7-3 - -
CASSYGGLETQYF TGTGCCAGCAGTTACGGGGGGCTAGAGACCCAGTACTTC TRBJ2-5 TRBV27 - -
CASSLPGTYGYTF TGTGCCAGCAGTTTACCCGGGACTTATGGCTACACCTTC TRBJ1-2 TRBV28 - -
CASEGLAGGPGDTQYF TGTGCCAGCGAGGGACTAGCGGGAGGGCCGGGAGATACGCAGTATTTT TRBJ2-3 TRBV27 once TRBD2
CASRNPRGSRSYNEQFF TGTGCCAGCAGGAACCCACGCGGGAGTCGCTCCTACAATGAGCAGTTCTTC TRBJ2-1 TRBV28 - TRBD2